The rows below give T cell receptor beta chains drawn from one sample of a study of Ad26.COV2.S vaccination and SARS-CoV-2 variants. The table came from immunoSEQ multiplex PCR; TCRdb's copy has only in-frame clones and leaves some out. The sample lists 350,000 to 450,000 clones; 80% to 90% were seen once. The input for sequencing was peripheral blood, taken in a trial of Ad26.COV2.S vaccine versus placebo. The receptors derive from a person aged 18-65 years who received the Ad26.COV2.S COVID-19 vaccine or a placebo. Both conserved end residues are part of each CDR3. Each record gives: V gene, J gene, clone size, CDR3 protein. Rows may omit the clone size; those that give it use once, few, many or a size class.

TRBV2	TRBJ2-1	few	CASRRDRGYNEQFF
TRBV28	TRBJ1-2	-	CASSLRTNYGYTF
TRBV7-8	TRBJ2-2	-	CASSLVASGRYTGELFF
TRBV9	TRBJ2-5	-	CASSVVASGGWETQYF
TRBV9	TRBJ1-6	few	CASSERQGNSPLHF
TRBV7-9	TRBJ2-1	-	CASSLGAGWNNEQFF
TRBV10-1	TRBJ2-7	-	CASSDKQRSYEQYF
TRBV5-6	TRBJ2-2	-	CASTTMDRGFGRTGELFF
TRBV10-3	TRBJ1-1	-	CAISGQGMNTEAFF
TRBV28	TRBJ2-4	-	CASSYPLFGAKNIQYF
TRBV9	TRBJ2-5	-	CASSVDSGYQETQYF
TRBV6-5	TRBJ1-4	-	CASRSTGKLFF
TRBV7-9	TRBJ2-3	-	CASSFLDDTQYF
TRBV28	TRBJ1-2	-	CASSGEFRPYGYTF
TRBV6-5	TRBJ2-7	-	CASRAGTISYEQYF
TRBV7-9	TRBJ1-2	-	CASSGQGNYGYTF
TRBV9	TRBJ1-6	-	CASSVAGEVESLHF
TRBV11-3	TRBJ2-2	-	CASSPWAGVTTGELFF
TRBV6-5	TRBJ2-5	-	CASTLGPGSQETQYF
TRBV29-1	TRBJ2-1	-	CSVRVNEQFF
TRBV28	TRBJ2-7	-	CASSLGRTYEQYF
TRBV19	TRBJ1-5	once	CASSIAPTNQPQHF
TRBV7-6	TRBJ2-2	-	CASSLVDSGNTGELFF
TRBV7-2	TRBJ2-3	-	CASSGPDERGGRTDTQYF
TRBV2	TRBJ2-2	few	CASREDSPTGELFF
TRBV28	TRBJ2-7	-	CASSLWGGSYEQYF
TRBV7-9	TRBJ2-2	-	CASLGNTGELFF
TRBV18	TRBJ1-6	few	CASSPGTPDNSPLHF
TRBV25-1	TRBJ2-1	-	CASSEFGQGQFF
TRBV29-1	TRBJ2-1	-	CSARDHRSSSYNEQFF
TRBV6-1	TRBJ1-4	-	CASSERQNEKLFF
TRBV7-9	TRBJ2-7	-	CASSLVSGGVSYEQYF
TRBV30	TRBJ1-6	-	CAWTGQHNSPLHF
TRBV29-1	TRBJ1-2	-	CSVDKDHISITF
TRBV28	TRBJ2-1	-	CASSLLSPGGVLGQGQFF
TRBV7-9	TRBJ2-7	many	CASGGGPYEQYF
TRBV10-3	TRBJ2-2	once	CAISESLAGGNTGELFF
TRBV18	TRBJ2-1	-	CASSPQPTETLNEQFF
TRBV19	TRBJ1-6	-	CASSLGGGQGNSPLHF
TRBV13	TRBJ1-1	-	CASSLSGSTEAFF
TRBV6-5	TRBJ1-6	few	CASSYPDGTYNSPLHF
TRBV9	TRBJ2-7	-	CASSVGLAGDSYEQYF
TRBV18	TRBJ1-4	few	CASSPLPGEKLFF
TRBV12-3/TRBV12-4	TRBJ2-5	-	CASSDRGLETQYF
TRBV6-6	TRBJ1-1	-	CASSPVQGRTEAFF
TRBV6-4	TRBJ1-3	-	CASSDSAGGAGNTIYF
TRBV18	TRBJ1-2	few	CASSPQQGEGYTF
TRBV19	TRBJ1-1	few	CASSIMMDIVEAFF
TRBV18	TRBJ2-1	once	CASSPPFQAGGLSYNEQFF
TRBV4-1	TRBJ2-1	-	CASSQDPASSSYNEQFF
TRBV15	TRBJ1-3	-	CATSRDRGRGNTIYF
TRBV28	TRBJ2-1	-	CASSSFPGIPGPSGRGEQFF
TRBV4-3	TRBJ2-1	-	CASSHTSSYNEQFF